What follows is one T cell receptor beta chain and its context. What it recognizes is unknown. This CDR3 fails to terminate in the conserved phenylalanine or tryptophan, so it likely reflects a read error. The data are from a study of metastatic and nonmetastatic thyroid tumors. Study information: Malignant and benign thyroid patients had repertoires compared in peripheral blood and tumor or nodule tissue. General study findings and limits: It was reported that TCR beta diversity was significantly higher in malignant thyroid tumors than benign nodules, in blood and tumor.

Every patient underwent thyroid surgery untreated. Original analysis: Differences in CDR3 between clinicopathological groups were drawn on to build a classifier intended to discriminate distant-metastatic papillary thyroid cancer patients. TCRdb reprocessed the PCR reads using MiXCR. The V and J calls shown here were made by TCRdb, not taken from the authors' results. The sample shows about 14,000 clones, approximately 28% of them seen only once. There are 15 residues in the CDR3. Germline lookup yields CDR1 LNHDA and CDR2 SQIVND (reference sequence). Trimming stripped 5 bases from V and 0 bases from J, with 12 bases between.

Source material: tumor tissue. The J gene is TRBJ2-3, the V gene TRBV19; weak D call: TRBD2 (5 bases). This receptor was identified in a female donor with papillary thyroid cancer or a benign thyroid nodule (not recorded which). Some clones in this sample may be carry-over from other donors' samples. CDR3 sequence: CASSGAGASTDTQYL. The CDR3 region has the DNA TGTGCCAGTAGTGGTGCGGGTGCTAGCACAGATACGCAGTATCTT.